This entry features one T cell receptor beta chain sequence. What it binds is not known. Primers included in the PCR were 60 Vbeta and 13 Jbeta primers. The data were produced by immunoSEQ multiplex PCR, yet TCRdb's version contains in-frame clones alone and is incomplete. The data contain tens of thousands of clones, more than 60% of them singletons. This sample stems from a study of cytomegalovirus exposure and HLA in healthy donors. Study-level results: The study found most TCR sequences rare, yet found some public TCRs in many donors. In a later analysis, TCR beta V- and J-gene trimming showed a link to a missense DCLRE1C variant.

The CDR3 is 14 amino acids. The V and J ends lost 7 bases and 0 bases, in that order; junction bases with no gene match: 2. Looked up from germline, CDR1 is MNHEY and CDR2 is SVGAGI. The TCR sequence derives from a middle-aged man in good health and CMV-seropositive. Sequencing input: PBMCs. The chain recombines TRBV6-5 with TRBJ2-2; 7 bases are a match to TRBD2. CDR3 bases: TGTGCCAGCACCGGGGGGACGAACACCGGGGAGCTGTTTTTT. This gives the protein CASTGGTNTGELFF.